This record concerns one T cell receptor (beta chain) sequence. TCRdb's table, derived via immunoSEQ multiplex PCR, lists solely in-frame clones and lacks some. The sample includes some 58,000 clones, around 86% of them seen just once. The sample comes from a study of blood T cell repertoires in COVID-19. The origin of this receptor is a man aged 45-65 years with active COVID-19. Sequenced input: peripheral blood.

CDR3 protein: CASSLTAWEGYEQYF. CDR3 nucleotide sequence: TGTGCCAGCAGCTTAACGGCGTGGGAGGGCTACGAGCAGTACTTC. This chain uses TRBV7-3 with TRBJ2-7; 7 nucleotides line up with TRBD2. The V segment lost 0 bases and the J segment 3 bases; nucleotides outside the gene matches: 5. CDR1 is SGHTA, CDR2 FQGTGA, per germline. This CDR3 is built from 15 residues. Using reference TRBV7-3 and TRBJ2-7 for the parts outside the CDR3, the full variable domain is GAGVSQTPSNKVTEKGKYVELRCDPISGHTALYWYRQSLGQGPEFLIYFQGTGAADDSGLPNDRFFAVRPEGSVSTLKIQRTERGDSAVYLCASSLTAWEGYEQYFGPGTRLTVT.